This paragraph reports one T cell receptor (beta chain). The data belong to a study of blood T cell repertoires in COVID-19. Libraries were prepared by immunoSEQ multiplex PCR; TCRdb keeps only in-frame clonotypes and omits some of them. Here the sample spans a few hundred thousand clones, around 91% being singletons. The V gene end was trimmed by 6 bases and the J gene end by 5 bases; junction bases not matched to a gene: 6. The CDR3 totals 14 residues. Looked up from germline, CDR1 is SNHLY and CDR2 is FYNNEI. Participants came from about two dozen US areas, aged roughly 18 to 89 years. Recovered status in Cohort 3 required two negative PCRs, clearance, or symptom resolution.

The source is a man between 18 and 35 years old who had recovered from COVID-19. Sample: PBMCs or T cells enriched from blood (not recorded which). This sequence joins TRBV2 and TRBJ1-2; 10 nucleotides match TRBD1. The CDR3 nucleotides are TGTGCCAGCAGGGACAGGGGGGAGAGTTATGGCTACACCTTC. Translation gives CASRDRGESYGYTF.